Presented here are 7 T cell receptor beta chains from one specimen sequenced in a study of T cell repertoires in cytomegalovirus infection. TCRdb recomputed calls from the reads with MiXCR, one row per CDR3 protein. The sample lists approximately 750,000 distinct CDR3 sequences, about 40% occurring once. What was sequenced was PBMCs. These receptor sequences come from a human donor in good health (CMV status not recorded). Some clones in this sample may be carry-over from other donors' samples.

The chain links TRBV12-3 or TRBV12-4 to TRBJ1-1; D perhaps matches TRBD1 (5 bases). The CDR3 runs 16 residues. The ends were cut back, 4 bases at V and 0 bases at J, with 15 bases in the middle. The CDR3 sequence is CASSSLRDFMNTEAFF. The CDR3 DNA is TGTGCCAGCAGTTCCCTCAGGGATTTCATGAACACTGAAGCTTTCTTT.

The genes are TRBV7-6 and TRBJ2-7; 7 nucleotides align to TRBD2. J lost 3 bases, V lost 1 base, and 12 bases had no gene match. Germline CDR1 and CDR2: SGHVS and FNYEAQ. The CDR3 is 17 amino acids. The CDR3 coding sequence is TGTGCCAGCAGCTTAGGGTCCTCCGGGACTACGATCTACGAGCAGTACTTC. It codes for CASSLGSSGTTIYEQYF. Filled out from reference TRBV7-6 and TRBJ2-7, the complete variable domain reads GAGVSQSPRYKVTKRGQDVALRCDPISGHVSLYWYRQALGQGPEFLTYFNYEAQQDKSGLPNDRFSAERPEGSISTLTIQRTEQRDSAMYRCASSLGSSGTTIYEQYFGPGTRLTVT.

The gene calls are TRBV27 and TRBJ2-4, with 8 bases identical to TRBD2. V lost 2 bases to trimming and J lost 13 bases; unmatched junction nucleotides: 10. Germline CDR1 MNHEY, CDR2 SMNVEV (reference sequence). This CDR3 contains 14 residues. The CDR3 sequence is CASSLKGSGGLQYF. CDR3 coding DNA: TGTGCCAGCAGTTTAAAGGGCAGCGGGGGATTACAGTACTTC.

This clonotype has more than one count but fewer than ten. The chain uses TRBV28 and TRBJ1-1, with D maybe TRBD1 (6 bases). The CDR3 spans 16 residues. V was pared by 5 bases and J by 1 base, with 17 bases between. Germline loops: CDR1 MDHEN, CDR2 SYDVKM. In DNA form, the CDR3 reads TGTGCCAGCAGTCAACCAATGGGACAACAGAACACTGAAGCTTTCTTT. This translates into CASSQPMGQQNTEAFF.

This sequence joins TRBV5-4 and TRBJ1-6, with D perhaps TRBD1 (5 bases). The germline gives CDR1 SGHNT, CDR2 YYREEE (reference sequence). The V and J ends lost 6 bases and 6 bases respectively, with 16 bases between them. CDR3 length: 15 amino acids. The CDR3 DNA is TGTGCCAGCAACCCTGGGGGGGTGAGTAATTCACCCCTCCACTTT. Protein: CASNPGGVSNSPLHF.

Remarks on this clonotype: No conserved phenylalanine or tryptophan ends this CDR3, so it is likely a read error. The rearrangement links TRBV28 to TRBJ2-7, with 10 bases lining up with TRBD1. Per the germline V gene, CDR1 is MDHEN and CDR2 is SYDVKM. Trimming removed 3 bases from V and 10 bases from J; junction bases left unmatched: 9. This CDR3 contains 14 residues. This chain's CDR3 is CASSLPGTGARQYL. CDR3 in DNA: TGTGCCAGCAGTTTGCCTGGGACAGGGGCTCGACAGTACTTA.

CDR3 residues: CASAGNTIYF. The CDR3 region has the DNA TGTGCCAGCGCCGGCAACACCATATATTTT. This chain uses TRBV9 with TRBJ1-3; no clear D gene. Germline V gene lookup returns CDR1 SGDLS and CDR2 YYNGEE. V gave up 7 bases and J gave up 7 bases, with 6 bases separating them. The CDR3 consists of 10 residues. The full variable domain, in which reference TRBV9 and TRBJ1-3 provide the parts outside the CDR3, is DSGVTQTPKHLITATGQRVTLRCSPRSGDLSVYWYQQSLDQGLQFLIQYYNGEERAKGNILERFSAQQFPDLHSELNLSSLELGDSALYFCASAGNTIYFGEGSWLTVV.